Listed below are T cell receptor beta chains from one sample, sequenced in a study of molecular identifiers for immune sequencing clone quantification. TCRdb fed the PCR reads into MiXCR, producing one record per CDR3 protein. The sample gives approximately 500,000 distinct CDR3 sequences, around a fifth of which show up once; around 0.84% is in the top ten. Source material: naive CD8+ T cells from blood, with Jurkat cell RNA spiked in. The receptors stem from a human donor in good health. Some libraries in this study had Jurkat cell RNA spiked in. CDR3s include the opening cysteine and the closing phenylalanine or tryptophan. The D gene is left open where the match is weak. Size values are once, few and many counts, or a class for expanded clones, and some rows have none.

TRBV7-9	TRBJ1-4	few	NA	CASSLARQSEDEKLFF	TGTGCCAGCAGCTTAGCCCGACAGTCCGAGGATGAAAAACTGTTTTTT
TRBV7-9	TRBJ1-1	many	NA	CASSSVGGYTEAFF	TGTGCCAGCAGCTCCGTGGGAGGGTACACTGAAGCTTTCTTT
TRBV7-6	TRBJ2-1	few	NA	CASSSFANEQFF	TGTGCCAGCAGCTCCTTTGCCAATGAGCAGTTCTTC
TRBV19	TRBJ2-7	many	NA	CASAETPSYEQYF	TGTGCCAGTGCCGAGACACCTTCCTACGAGCAGTACTTC
TRBV5-1	TRBJ2-3	many	TRBD2	CASSLASGGFDTQYF	TGCGCCAGCAGCTTGGCTAGCGGGGGATTTGATACGCAGTATTTT
TRBV28	TRBJ2-7	few	NA	CASSQRASYEQYF	TGTGCCAGCAGCCAGAGGGCCTCCTACGAGCAGTACTTC
TRBV20-1	TRBJ2-7	few	TRBD2	CSARTAGGPYEQYF	TGCAGTGCTAGAACAGCGGGAGGCCCCTACGAGCAGTACTTC
TRBV27	TRBJ2-3	NA	TRBD1	CASSLLGTGPADTQYF	TGTGCCAGCAGTTTACTGGGGACAGGGCCAGCAGATACGCAGTATTTT
TRBV15	TRBJ1-5	many	NA	CATSRDLGGGQPQHF	TGTGCCACCAGCAGAGACCTAGGGGGTGGTCAGCCCCAGCATTTT
TRBV20-1	TRBJ1-5	NA	NA	CSASDQPQHF	TGCAGTGCTAGTGATCAGCCCCAGCATTTT
TRBV24-1	TRBJ2-2	NA	NA	CATSDLGVGGELFF	TGTGCCACCAGTGATTTGGGAGTTGGCGGGGAGCTGTTTTTT
TRBV27	TRBJ2-4	NA	NA	CASSTWRENIQYF	TGTGCCAGCAGTACCTGGAGGGAAAACATTCAGTACTTC
TRBV30	TRBJ2-3	NA	TRBD2	CAWRAGGGDTQYF	TGTGCCTGGAGAGCAGGCGGGGGAGATACGCAGTATTTT
TRBV6-5	TRBJ1-4	few	NA	CASSYSTLIATNEKLLF	TGTGCCAGCAGTTACTCGACCCTCATAGCAACTAATGAAAAACTGTTGTTT
TRBV10-3	TRBJ1-3	many	TRBD1	CATRTGPYSGNTIYF	TGTGCCACCCGGACAGGTCCCTACTCTGGAAACACCATATATTTT
TRBV28	TRBJ1-3	NA	TRBD1	CASSLTGQGYGNTIYF	TGTGCCAGCAGTTTAACCGGACAGGGGTATGGAAACACCATATATTTT
TRBV7-9	TRBJ2-1	NA	TRBD1	CASSSRQGVLGSYNEQFF	TGTGCCAGCAGCTCGAGACAGGGGGTTCTTGGGTCCTACAATGAGCAGTTCTTC
TRBV3-1	TRBJ1-3	many	NA	CASSQEPEGTSNTIYF	TGTGCCAGCAGCCAAGAACCCGAGGGTACTTCAAACACCATATATTTT
TRBV20-1	TRBJ2-7	few	TRBD2	CSAGGSGGAYEQYF	TGCAGTGCGGGGGGCTCCGGGGGGGCCTACGAGCAGTACTTC
TRBV6-2/TRBV6-3	TRBJ1-5	NA	NA	CACSYGGNQPQHF	TGTGCCTGCAGTTACGGCGGGAATCAGCCCCAGCATTTT
TRBV13	TRBJ2-2	few	TRBD1	CASSPYPLGQGRTGELFF	TGTGCCAGCAGCCCTTATCCGTTGGGACAGGGACGTACCGGGGAGCTGTTTTTT
TRBV2	TRBJ1-1	NA	NA	CASSGALLEGTGTDTEAFF	TGTGCCAGCAGTGGAGCGCTTCTGGAGGGAACGGGGACGGACACTGAAGCTTTCTTT
TRBV2	TRBJ2-1	few	NA	CASSEPNNEQFF	TGTGCCAGCAGTGAACCTAACAATGAGCAGTTCTTC
TRBV10-1	TRBJ2-2	few	NA	CASSGVDTGELFF	TGCGCCAGCAGTGGGGTGGACACCGGGGAGCTGTTTTTT
TRBV18	TRBJ2-3	many	NA	CATKIGADTQYF	TGTGCCACAAAAATCGGGGCAGATACGCAGTATTTT
TRBV6-5	TRBJ2-7	few	TRBD2	CASSYGTSVYEQYF	TGTGCCAGCAGTTACGGGACTAGCGTCTACGAGCAGTACTTC
TRBV12-3/TRBV12-4	TRBJ2-2	few	NA	CASTMEGAGTGELFF	TGTGCCAGCACCATGGAGGGAGCTGGTACCGGGGAGCTGTTTTTT
TRBV19	TRBJ2-3	once	NA	CASSSVVESADTQYF	TGTGCCAGTAGTTCGGTAGTAGAGTCGGCAGATACGCAGTATTTT
TRBV29-1	TRBJ1-1	many	TRBD1	CSVAGTAAVAFF	TGCAGCGTAGCCGGGACAGCCGCTGTAGCTTTCTTT
TRBV6-2/TRBV6-3	TRBJ2-3	few	TRBD2	CASSYLVSGGDTQYF	TGTGCCAGCAGTTACTTAGTTAGCGGGGGAGATACGCAGTATTTT
TRBV5-3	TRBJ1-1	NA	NA	CASSIGREDILNTEAFF	TGTGCCAGCAGCATCGGACGGGAGGACATCCTGAACACTGAAGCTTTCTTT
TRBV28	TRBJ2-5	many	TRBD2	CASSFPGASGSQETQYF	TGTGCCAGCAGTTTCCCCGGAGCTAGCGGATCACAAGAGACCCAGTACTTC
TRBV7-9	TRBJ2-3	NA	NA	CASSLIPGTQYF	TGTGCCAGCAGCCTAATACCAGGTACGCAGTATTTT
TRBV28	TRBJ2-7	many	NA	CASSFSLEDTDTNYEQYF	TGTGCCAGCAGTTTTTCGCTCGAGGACACCGATACCAACTACGAGCAGTACTTC
TRBV28	TRBJ1-5	many	NA	CASSQTLGGGDQPQHF	TGTGCCAGCAGCCAGACGCTCGGAGGGGGGGATCAGCCCCAGCATTTT